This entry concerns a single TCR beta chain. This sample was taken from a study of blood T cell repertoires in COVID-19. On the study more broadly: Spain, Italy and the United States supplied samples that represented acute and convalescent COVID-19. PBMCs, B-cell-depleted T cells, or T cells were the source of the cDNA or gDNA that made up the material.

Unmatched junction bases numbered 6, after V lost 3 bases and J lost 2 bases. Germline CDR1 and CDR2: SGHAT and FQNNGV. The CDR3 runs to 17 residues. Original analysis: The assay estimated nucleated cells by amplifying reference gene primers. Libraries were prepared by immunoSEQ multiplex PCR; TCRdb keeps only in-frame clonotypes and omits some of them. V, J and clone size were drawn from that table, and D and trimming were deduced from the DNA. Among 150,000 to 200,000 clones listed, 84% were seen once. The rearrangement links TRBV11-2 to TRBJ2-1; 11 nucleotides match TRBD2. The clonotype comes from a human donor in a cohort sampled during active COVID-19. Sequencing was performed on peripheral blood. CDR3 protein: CASSLTVAGGPYNEQFF. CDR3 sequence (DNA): TGTGCCAGCAGCTTGACTGTAGCGGGGGGGCCCTACAATGAGCAGTTCTTC. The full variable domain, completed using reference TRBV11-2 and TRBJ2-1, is EAGVAQSPRYKIIEKRQSVAFWCNPISGHATLYWYQQILGQGPKLLIQFQNNGVVDDSQLPKDRFSAERLKGVDSTLKIQPAKLEDSAVYLCASSLTVAGGPYNEQFFGPGTRLTVL.